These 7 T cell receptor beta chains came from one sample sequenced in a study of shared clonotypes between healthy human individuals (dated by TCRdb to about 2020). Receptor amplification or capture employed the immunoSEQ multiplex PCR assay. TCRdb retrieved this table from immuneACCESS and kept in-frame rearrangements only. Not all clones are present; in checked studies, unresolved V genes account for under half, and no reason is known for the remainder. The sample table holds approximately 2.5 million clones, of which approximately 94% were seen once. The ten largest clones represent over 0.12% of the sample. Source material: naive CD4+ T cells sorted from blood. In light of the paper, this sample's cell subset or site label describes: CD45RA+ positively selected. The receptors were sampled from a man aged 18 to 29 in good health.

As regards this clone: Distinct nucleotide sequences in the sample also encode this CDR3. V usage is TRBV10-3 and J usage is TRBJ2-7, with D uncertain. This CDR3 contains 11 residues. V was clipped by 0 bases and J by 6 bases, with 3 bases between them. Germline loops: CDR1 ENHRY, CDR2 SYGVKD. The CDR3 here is CAISESLEQYF. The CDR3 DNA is TGTGCCATCAGTGAGTCTCTCGAGCAGTACTTC.

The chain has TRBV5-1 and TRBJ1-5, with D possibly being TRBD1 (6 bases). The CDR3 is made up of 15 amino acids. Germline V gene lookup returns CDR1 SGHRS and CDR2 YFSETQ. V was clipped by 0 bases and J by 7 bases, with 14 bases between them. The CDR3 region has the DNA TGCGCCAGCAGCTTGGAAGGACAGTCCTGGCAGCCCCAGCATTTT. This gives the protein CASSLEGQSWQPQHF.

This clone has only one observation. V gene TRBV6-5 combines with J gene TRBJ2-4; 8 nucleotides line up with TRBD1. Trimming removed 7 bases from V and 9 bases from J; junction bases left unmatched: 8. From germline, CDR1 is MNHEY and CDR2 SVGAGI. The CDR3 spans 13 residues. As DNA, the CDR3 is TGTGCCAGCACCAGGGGGCCGGAGAGCATTCAGTACTTC. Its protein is CASTRGPESIQYF.

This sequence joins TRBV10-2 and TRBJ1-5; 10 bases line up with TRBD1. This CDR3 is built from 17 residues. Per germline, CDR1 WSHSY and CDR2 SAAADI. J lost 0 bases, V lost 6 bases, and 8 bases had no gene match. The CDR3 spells CASSPGQGFYSNQPQHF. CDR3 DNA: TGCGCCAGCAGCCCGGGACAGGGGTTTTATAGCAATCAGCCCCAGCATTTT.

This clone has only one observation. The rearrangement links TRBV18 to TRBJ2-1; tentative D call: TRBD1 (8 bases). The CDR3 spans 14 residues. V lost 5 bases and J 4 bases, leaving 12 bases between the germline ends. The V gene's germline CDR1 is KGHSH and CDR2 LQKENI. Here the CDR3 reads CASSKRDRYNEQFF. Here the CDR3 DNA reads TGTGCCAGCTCAAAGCGGGACAGGTACAATGAGCAGTTCTTC. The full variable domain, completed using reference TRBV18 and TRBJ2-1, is NAGVMQNPRHLVRRRGQEARLRCSPMKGHSHVYWYRQLPEEGLKFMVYLQKENIIDESGMPKERFSAEFPKEGPSILRIQQVVRGDSAAYFCASSKRDRYNEQFFGPGTRLTVL.

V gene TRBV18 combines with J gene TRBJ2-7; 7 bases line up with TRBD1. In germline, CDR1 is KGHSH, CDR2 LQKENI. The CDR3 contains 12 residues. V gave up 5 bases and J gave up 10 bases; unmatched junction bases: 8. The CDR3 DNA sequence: TGTGCCAGCTCAGAGAAGGGACAGAAACAGTACTTC. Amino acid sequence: CASSEKGQKQYF. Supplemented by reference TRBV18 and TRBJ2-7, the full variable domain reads NAGVMQNPRHLVRRRGQEARLRCSPMKGHSHVYWYRQLPEEGLKFMVYLQKENIIDESGMPKERFSAEFPKEGPSILRIQQVVRGDSAAYFCASSEKGQKQYFGPGTRLTVT.

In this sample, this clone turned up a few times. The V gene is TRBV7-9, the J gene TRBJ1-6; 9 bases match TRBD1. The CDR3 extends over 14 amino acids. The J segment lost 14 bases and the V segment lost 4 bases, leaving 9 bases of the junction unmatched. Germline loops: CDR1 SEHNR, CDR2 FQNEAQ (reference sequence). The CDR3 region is CASSSTGGEGALHF. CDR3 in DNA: TGTGCCAGCAGCTCGACAGGGGGAGAGGGGGCCCTCCACTTT.